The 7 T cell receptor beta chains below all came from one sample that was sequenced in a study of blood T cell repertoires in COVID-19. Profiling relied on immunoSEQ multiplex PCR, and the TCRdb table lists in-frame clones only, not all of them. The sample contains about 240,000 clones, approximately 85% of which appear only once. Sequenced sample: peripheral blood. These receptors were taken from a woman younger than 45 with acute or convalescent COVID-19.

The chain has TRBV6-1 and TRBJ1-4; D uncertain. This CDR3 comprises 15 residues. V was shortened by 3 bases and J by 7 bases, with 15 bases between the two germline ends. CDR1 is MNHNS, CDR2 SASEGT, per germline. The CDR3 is CASSEAKAPSEKLFF. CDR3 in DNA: TGTGCCAGCAGTGAGGCGAAGGCCCCTAGTGAAAAACTGTTTTTT.

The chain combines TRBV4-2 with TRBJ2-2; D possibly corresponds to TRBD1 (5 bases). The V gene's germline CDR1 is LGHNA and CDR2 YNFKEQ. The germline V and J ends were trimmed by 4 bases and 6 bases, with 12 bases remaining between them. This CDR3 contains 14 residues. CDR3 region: CASSPADTAGELFF. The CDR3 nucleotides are TGTGCCAGCAGCCCCGCGGACACCGCCGGGGAGCTGTTTTTT.

CDR3 sequence: CASSLLGQGFGEKLFF. The CDR3 nucleotides read TGTGCCAGCAGCTTACTTGGCCAGGGGTTTGGGGAAAAACTGTTTTTT. This chain joins TRBV7-8 and TRBJ1-4; D may be TRBD1 (6 bases). This CDR3 has 16 amino acids. Trimming left V 2 bases short and J 8 bases short, with 18 bases between. Germline V gene sequence: CDR1 SGHVS, CDR2 FQNEAQ.

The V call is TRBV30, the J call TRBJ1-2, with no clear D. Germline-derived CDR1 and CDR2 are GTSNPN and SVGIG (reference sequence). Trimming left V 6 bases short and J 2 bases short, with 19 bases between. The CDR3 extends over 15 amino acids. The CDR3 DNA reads TGTGCCTGCTCAACTTTGCGGGGATCCAACTATGGCTACACCTTC. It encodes CACSTLRGSNYGYTF. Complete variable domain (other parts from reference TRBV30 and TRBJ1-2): SQTIHQWPATLVQPVGSPLSLECTVEGTSNPNLYWYRQAAGRGLQLLFYSVGIGQISSEVPQNLSASRPQDRQFILSSKKLLLSDSGFYLCACSTLRGSNYGYTFGSGTRLTVV.

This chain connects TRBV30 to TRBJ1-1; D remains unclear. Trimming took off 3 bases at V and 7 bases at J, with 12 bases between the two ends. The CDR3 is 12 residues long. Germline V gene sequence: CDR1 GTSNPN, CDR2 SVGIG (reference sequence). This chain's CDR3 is CAWRGRALEAFF. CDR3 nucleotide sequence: TGTGCCTGGAGAGGGAGGGCCCTTGAAGCTTTCTTT.

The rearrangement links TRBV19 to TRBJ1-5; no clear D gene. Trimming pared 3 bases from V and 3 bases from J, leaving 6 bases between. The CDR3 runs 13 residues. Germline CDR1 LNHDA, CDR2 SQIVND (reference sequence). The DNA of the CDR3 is TGTGCCAGTAGTATTCGGGACAATCAGCCCCAGCATTTT. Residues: CASSIRDNQPQHF.

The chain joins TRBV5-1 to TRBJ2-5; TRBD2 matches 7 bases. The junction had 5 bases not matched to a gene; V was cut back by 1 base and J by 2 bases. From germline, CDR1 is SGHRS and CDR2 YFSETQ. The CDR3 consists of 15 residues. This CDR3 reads CASSLSPGLQETQYF. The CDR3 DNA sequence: TGCGCCAGCAGCTTGTCACCGGGACTACAAGAGACCCAGTACTTC. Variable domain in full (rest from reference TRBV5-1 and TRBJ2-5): KAGVTQTPRYLIKTRGQQVTLSCSPISGHRSVSWYQQTPGQGLQFLFEYFSETQRNKGNFPGRFSGRQFSNSRSEMNVSTLELGDSALYLCASSLSPGLQETQYFGPGTRLLVL.